This T cell receptor (beta chain) was sequenced for a study of Ad26.COV2.S vaccination and SARS-CoV-2 variants. On the study more broadly: Ad26.COV2.S given intramuscularly, once or twice 56 days apart.

Treatment denoted: approximately 18 received Ad26.COV2.S at low or high dose, single or two shots; several received placebo; per-sample allocation not given. Each sample was drawn 63 days after the first injection (of vaccine or placebo). Whoever gave the sample was an adult aged 18-55 years in Boston. Some clones are missing from TCRdb's copy, which holds only in-frame ones; the method was immunoSEQ multiplex PCR. In the table there are 350,000 to 550,000 clones, approximately 89% of which are singletons. Between the trimmed V and J ends, which lost 1 base and 7 bases, there was a span of 11 bases. CDR1 is MDHEN, CDR2 SYDVKM, per germline. The CDR3 consists of 13 residues. Study-wide findings and caveats: Researchers reported similar non-spike TCR breadth in vaccine and placebo recipients. An underestimation of total T cell responses may have resulted from the TCR breadth and depth analyses.

Notes on this clone: Its antigen is currently unknown.

This TCR was recovered from a person between 18 and 65 years old who received the Ad26.COV2.S COVID-19 vaccine or a placebo. The rearrangement links TRBV28 to TRBJ2-7; weak D call: TRBD2 (6 bases). The sequenced sample was peripheral blood, obtained in a trial of Ad26.COV2.S vaccine versus placebo. CDR3 nucleotides: TGTGCCAGCAGTTTATTCCCACGGGAGGAGCAGTACTTC. This gives the protein CASSLFPREEQYF.